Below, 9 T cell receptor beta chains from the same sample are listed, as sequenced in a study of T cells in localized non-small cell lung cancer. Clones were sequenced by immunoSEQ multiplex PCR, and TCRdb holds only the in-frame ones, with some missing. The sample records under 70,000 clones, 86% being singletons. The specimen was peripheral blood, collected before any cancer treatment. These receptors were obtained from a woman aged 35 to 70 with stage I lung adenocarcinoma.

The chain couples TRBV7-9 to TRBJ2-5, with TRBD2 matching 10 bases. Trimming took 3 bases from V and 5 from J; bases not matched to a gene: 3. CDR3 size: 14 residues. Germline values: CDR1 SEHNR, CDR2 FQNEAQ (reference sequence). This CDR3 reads CASSLGLAMETQYF. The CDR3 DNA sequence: TGTGCCAGCAGCTTGGGACTAGCGATGGAGACCCAGTACTTC.

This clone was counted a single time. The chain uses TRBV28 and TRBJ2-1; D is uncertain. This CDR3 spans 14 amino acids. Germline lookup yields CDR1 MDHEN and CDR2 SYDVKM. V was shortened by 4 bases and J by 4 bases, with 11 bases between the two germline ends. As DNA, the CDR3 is TGTGCCAGCAGTTCCACAGACTTTTACAATGAGCAGTTCTTC. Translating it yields CASSSTDFYNEQFF.

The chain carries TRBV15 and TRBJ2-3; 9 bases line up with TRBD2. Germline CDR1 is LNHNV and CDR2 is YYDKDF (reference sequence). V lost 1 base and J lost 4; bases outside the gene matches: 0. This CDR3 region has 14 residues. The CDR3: CATSRVAGADTQYF. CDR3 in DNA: TGTGCCACCAGCAGAGTAGCGGGGGCAGATACGCAGTATTTT.

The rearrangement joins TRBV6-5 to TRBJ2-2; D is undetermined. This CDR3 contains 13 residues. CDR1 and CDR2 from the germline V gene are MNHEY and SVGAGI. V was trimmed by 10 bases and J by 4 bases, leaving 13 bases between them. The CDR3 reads CATRAGSTGELFF. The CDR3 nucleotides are TGTGCCACCAGAGCCGGGTCCACCGGGGAGCTGTTTTTT.

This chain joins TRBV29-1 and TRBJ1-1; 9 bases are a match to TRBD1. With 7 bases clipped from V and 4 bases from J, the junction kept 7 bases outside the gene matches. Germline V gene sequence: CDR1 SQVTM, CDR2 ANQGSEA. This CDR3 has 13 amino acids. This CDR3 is CSATGGQSTEAFF. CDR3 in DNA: TGCAGCGCAACAGGGGGCCAGAGCACTGAAGCTTTCTTT.

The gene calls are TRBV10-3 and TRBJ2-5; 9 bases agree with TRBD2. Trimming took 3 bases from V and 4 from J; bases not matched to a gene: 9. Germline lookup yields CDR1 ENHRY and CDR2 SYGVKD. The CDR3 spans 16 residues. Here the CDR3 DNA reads TGTGCCATCAGTGATGTATTGCGGGGGGGCCGAGAGACCCAGTACTTC. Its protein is CAISDVLRGGRETQYF.

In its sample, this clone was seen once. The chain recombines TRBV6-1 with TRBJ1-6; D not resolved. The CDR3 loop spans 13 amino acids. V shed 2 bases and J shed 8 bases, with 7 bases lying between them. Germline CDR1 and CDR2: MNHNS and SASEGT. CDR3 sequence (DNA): TGTGCCAGCAGTGAAAGGTTTGATTCACCCCTCCACTTT. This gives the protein CASSERFDSPLHF.

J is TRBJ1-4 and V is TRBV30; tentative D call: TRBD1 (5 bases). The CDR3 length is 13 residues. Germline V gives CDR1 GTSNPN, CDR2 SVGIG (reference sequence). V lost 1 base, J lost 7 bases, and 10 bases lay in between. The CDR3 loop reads CAWSGGVGEKLFF. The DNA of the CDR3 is TGTGCCTGGAGTGGGGGGGTTGGTGAAAAACTGTTTTTT.

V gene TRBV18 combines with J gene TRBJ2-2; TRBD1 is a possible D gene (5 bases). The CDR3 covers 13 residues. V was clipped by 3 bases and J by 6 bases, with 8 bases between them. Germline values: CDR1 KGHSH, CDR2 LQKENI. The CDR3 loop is CASSPKQAGELFF. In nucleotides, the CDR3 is TGTGCCAGCTCACCTAAACAGGCCGGGGAGCTGTTTTTT.